The 17 T cell receptor beta chains presented below share a single source sample, sequenced in a study of cytomegalovirus exposure and HLA in healthy donors. The PCR employed 60 Vbeta primers together with 13 Jbeta primers. This table comes from immunoSEQ multiplex PCR, and its TCRdb copy is limited to in-frame clones, with some not included. The profile covers about 180,000 clones, with 60% to 80% appearing a single time and about 2.4% taken by the ten largest. The sample comprised PBMCs. The receptors shown here come from a man aged 60-69 years in good health and CMV-seronegative.

The chain carries TRBV29-1 and TRBJ2-7; D is unresolved. Germline values: CDR1 SQVTM, CDR2 ANQGSEA. With 4 bases removed from V and 3 bases from J, the gap between germline ends came to 10 bases. This CDR3 has 12 amino acids. The CDR3 DNA follows: TGCAGCGTTGGGGTGAACAGCTACGAGCAGTACTTC. Its translation is CSVGVNSYEQYF.

Concerning this clone: Its ends do not fully match the called genes, so a read error is possible. The chain links TRBV28 to TRBJ1-5; 7 positions agree with TRBD1. Germline values: CDR1 MDHEN, CDR2 SYDVKM. The CDR3 has 14 amino acids. The CDR3 spells CASSSGQSNQPQNF. The CDR3 DNA reads as TGTGCCAGCAGCTCGGGACAGTCAAATCAGCCCCAGAATTTT.

This chain joins TRBV4-1 and TRBJ2-2; possible D gene TRBD2, 6 bases. Germline V gene lookup returns CDR1 MGHRA and CDR2 YSYEKL. The CDR3 is 15 amino acids. Trimming removed 6 bases from V and 4 bases from J, with 15 bases in between. CDR3 loop: CASRLGRGATGELFF. In nucleotides, the CDR3 is TGCGCCAGCAGACTTGGACGCGGGGCCACCGGGGAGCTGTTTTTT.

This clone has just a few counts. The genes are TRBV6-5 and TRBJ2-3; tentatively, D is TRBD2 (5 bases). The CDR3 covers 14 residues. Trimming pared 5 bases from V and 6 bases from J, leaving 15 bases between. Germline V gene data show CDR1 as MNHEY and CDR2 as SVGAGI. CDR3 DNA sequence: TGTGCCAGCAGTCAGAAACTAGGCTCCGATACGCAGTATTTT. Residues: CASSQKLGSDTQYF.

The J gene is TRBJ2-7, the V gene TRBV27; 11 positions agree with TRBD2. Germline V gives CDR1 MNHEY, CDR2 SMNVEV (reference sequence). The V gene end was trimmed by 5 bases and the J gene end by 4 bases; junction bases not matched to a gene: 4. The CDR3 totals 14 residues. DNA of the CDR3: TGTGCCAGCAGTCGACTAGCGGGAAGGTACGAGCAGTACTTC. Its translation is CASSRLAGRYEQYF.

V usage is TRBV10-3 and J usage is TRBJ2-1, with TRBD1 identical over 9 bases. The V and J ends lost 11 bases and 3 bases, in that order; junction bases with no gene match: 11. CDR3 length: 15 amino acids. The germline V gene has CDR1 ENHRY and CDR2 SYGVKD. CDR3 sequence reads: CAASPGQGNYNEQFF. In DNA form, the CDR3 reads TGTGCCGCAAGCCCGGGACAGGGTAACTACAATGAGCAGTTCTTC.

The chain employs TRBV27 and TRBJ2-1; 11 bases map to TRBD2. Trimming at V came to 4 bases and at J to 1 base, leaving 3 bases not matched to a gene. The germline CDR1 and CDR2 sequences are MNHEY and SMNVEV (reference sequence). The CDR3 has 16 residues. Here the CDR3 reads CASSSLAGDSYNEQFF. In DNA form, the CDR3 reads TGTGCCAGCAGTTCACTAGCGGGAGATTCCTACAATGAGCAGTTCTTC.

The chain recombines TRBV28 with TRBJ2-2; a possible D gene is TRBD1 (6 bases). The CDR3 is made up of 15 amino acids. V shed 8 bases and J shed 4 bases, with 17 bases lying between them. Germline assignment: CDR1 MDHEN and CDR2 SYDVKM. Here the CDR3 DNA reads TGTGCCAGCCAGGTTACAGGGCTGATCACCGGGGAGCTGTTTTTT. Its translation: CASQVTGLITGELFF.

This rearrangement joins TRBV6-1 to TRBJ2-5; the D gene is possibly TRBD2 (5 bases). The CDR3 runs 14 residues. The V gene's germline CDR1 is MNHNS and CDR2 SASEGT. Trimming cost V 3 bases and J 5 bases, with 13 bases left between them. The CDR3 loop reads CASSESRGWETQYF. The CDR3 DNA reads TGTGCCAGCAGTGAGAGCCGGGGTTGGGAGACCCAGTACTTC.

This chain joins TRBV19 and TRBJ1-3; no clear D. Trimming removed 6 bases from V and 0 bases from J, with 6 bases in between. This CDR3 is built from 13 residues. CDR1 is LNHDA, CDR2 SQIVND, per germline (reference sequence). CDR3 protein: CASRVASGNTIYF. The CDR3 DNA reads as TGTGCCAGTAGAGTGGCCTCTGGAAACACCATATATTTT.

The chain joins TRBV7-8 to TRBJ1-2, with TRBD1 as a possible D gene (6 bases). Germline V lookup: CDR1 SGHVS, CDR2 FQNEAQ. This CDR3 is 15 amino acids long. V was clipped by 1 base and J by 5 bases, with 14 bases between them. DNA for the CDR3: TGTGCCAGCAGCTTAGAGCCAGGGGCCTCATATGGCTACACCTTC. Its protein product is CASSLEPGASYGYTF.

This clone has more than one count but fewer than ten. The chain uses TRBV7-3 and TRBJ2-1; 15 positions agree with TRBD2. The length of the CDR3 is 20 residues. CDR1 SGHTA and CDR2 FQGTGA come from the germline V gene. V trimming: 4 bases; J trimming: 0 bases; junction bases outside the gene matches: 10. The CDR3 DNA reads TGTGCCAGCAGCTCTGTAGGGACTAGCGGGAGGATTAGCTCCTACAATGAGCAGTTCTTC. Its protein is CASSSVGTSGRISSYNEQFF.

J is TRBJ2-7 and V is TRBV28; 12 bases line up with TRBD2. The CDR3 runs to 17 residues. Germline V lookup: CDR1 MDHEN, CDR2 SYDVKM. V dropped 5 bases and J dropped 2; count of bases not matched to a gene: 10. The CDR3 nucleotides read TGTGCCAGCAGTGCCGGTGGACTAGCGGGAACACCCTACGAGCAGTACTTC. Its translation is CASSAGGLAGTPYEQYF. Together with reference TRBV28 and TRBJ2-7, the CDR3 gives the full variable domain: DVKVTQSSRYLVKRTGEKVFLECVQDMDHENMFWYRQDPGLGLRLIYFSYDVKMKEKGDIPEGYSVSREKKERFSLILESASTNQTSMYLCASSAGGLAGTPYEQYFGPGTRLTVT.

This clone came up a few times. V gene TRBV9 combines with J gene TRBJ2-6, with a possible D match to TRBD2 (6 bases). The ends were cut back, 7 bases at V and 3 bases at J, with 20 bases in the middle. The germline V gene has CDR1 SGDLS and CDR2 YYNGEE. The CDR3 is 17 amino acids. The DNA of the CDR3 is TGTGCCAGCGGGTTGGGGGGTTCAACGGGTGGGGCCAACGTCCTGACTTTC. Amino acids: CASGLGGSTGGANVLTF.

The chain employs TRBV6-1 and TRBJ2-1; D ambiguous. CDR3 length: 11 residues. Germline V gives CDR1 MNHNS, CDR2 SASEGT. V lost 6 bases to trimming and J lost 5 bases, with 5 bases between them. The CDR3 DNA reads TGTGCCAGCAGGAGGAACAATGAGCAGTTCTTC. Translating gives CASRRNNEQFF.

The gene calls are TRBV29-1 and TRBJ1-5; D might be TRBD1 (6 bases). The CDR3 extends over 13 amino acids. Trimming pared 4 bases from V and 5 bases from J, leaving 12 bases between. CDR1 is SQVTM and CDR2 is ANQGSEA in the germline V gene. As DNA, the CDR3 is TGCAGCGTTGCTCAGGGGACCCATCAGCCCCAGCATTTT. Its protein product is CSVAQGTHQPQHF.

The rearrangement uses TRBV9 and TRBJ2-1; 10 bases align to TRBD1. With V trimmed by 0 bases and J by 8 bases, 8 bases remained unmatched. CDR1 and CDR2 (germline): SGDLS, YYNGEE. The CDR3 sequence is 16 residues long. CDR3: CASSVGRTGGWDEQFF. CDR3 coding DNA: TGTGCCAGCAGCGTAGGTCGGACAGGGGGGTGGGATGAGCAGTTCTTC.